The clone carrying this T cell receptor beta chain was counted a few times. These data belong to a study of response to subunit inactivated influenza vaccine. TCRdb re-analysed the RT-PCR reads in MiXCR, keeping a single row per CDR3 protein. The data show about 650,000 distinct CDR3 sequences, 15% to 18% seen once. This TCR was sampled from a man in his fifties or sixties who received an inactivated influenza vaccine. The specimen was PBMCs from blood, collected less than 13 days after vaccination.

The CDR3 DNA sequence: TGTGCTACCCGGGGGAAATCGAGTCTCCATGAGCAGTTCTTC. The encoded protein is CATRGKSSLHEQFF. The gene calls are TRBV3-1 and TRBJ2-1; weak D call: TRBD2 (6 bases). CDR1 and CDR2 (germline): LGHDT, YNNKEL (reference sequence). This CDR3 region has 14 residues.